Following are 30 T cell receptor beta chains from one sample sequenced in a study of regulatory T cells in long-lasting Graves disease. TCR beta libraries were built with iRepertoire HTBI primers and Arm-PCR of CDR3 regions. One entry per CDR3 protein, called by TCRdb with MiXCR from the multiplex PCR reads. The table has about 220,000 distinct CDR3 sequences, less than 20% seen once. Time point of the sample: newly diagnosed GD, antithyroid drugs for less than 3 months. Extracted PBMC RNA gave rise to the TCR library. In addition, the sample was reused for a study of T cells in Graves' hyperthyroidism and ophthalmopathy.

Sample: peripheral blood mononuclear cells (PBMCs), taken at new diagnosis, from a patient treated with antithyroid drugs. Receptor source: a woman in her thirties with Graves disease.

In this sample, this clonotype turned up many times. This sequence joins TRBV27 and TRBJ2-1, with 8 bases identical to TRBD1. CDR1 MNHEY and CDR2 SMNVEV come from the germline V gene (reference sequence). This CDR3 comprises 17 residues. V shed 5 bases, J shed 0 bases, and the junction held 9 bases outside the gene matches. CDR3 bases: TGTGCCAGCAGTCCTGGACAGGGTGGGTACTCCTACAATGAGCAGTTCTTC. As protein: CASSPGQGGYSYNEQFF.

The chain recombines TRBV4-2 with TRBJ2-5, with 8 bases matching TRBD1. With 0 bases clipped from V and 7 bases from J, the junction kept 4 bases outside the gene matches. Germline V CDR1 and CDR2: LGHNA, YNFKEQ. The CDR3 sequence is 14 residues long. The CDR3 DNA reads TGTGCCAGCAGCCAAGACAGGGGGCGAGGGACCCAGTACTTC. Protein: CASSQDRGRGTQYF.

This clonotype was counted ten times or more. The V and J genes are TRBV18 and TRBJ2-7; 11 positions match TRBD1. The germline CDR1 and CDR2 sequences are KGHSH and LQKENI. The CDR3 extends over 15 amino acids. The junction had 7 bases not matched to a gene; V was cut back by 5 bases and J by 4 bases. This CDR3 reads CASSKGTGGLYEQYF. In nucleotides, the CDR3 is TGTGCCAGCTCAAAAGGGACAGGGGGTTTATACGAGCAGTACTTC.

This clonotype was seen repeatedly, ten times or more. The chain couples TRBV25-1 to TRBJ2-5; maybe TRBD1 (6 bases). Germline V CDR1 and CDR2: MGHDK, SYGVNS. Trimming removed 10 bases from V and 1 base from J, with 25 bases in between. The length of the CDR3 is 17 residues. DNA of the CDR3: TGTGCCACCCCCGGATCCTTCGGCGGCAGGGGCCAAGAGACCCAGTACTTC. It yields the protein CATPGSFGGRGQETQYF.

Ten or more counts support this clonotype. This sequence joins TRBV7-8 and TRBJ2-5; D gene ambiguous. Looked up from germline, CDR1 is SGHVS and CDR2 is FQNEAQ. Between the trimmed V and J ends, which lost 9 bases and 5 bases, there was a span of 10 bases. The length of the CDR3 is 11 residues. The CDR3 is CASPSAETQYF. Here the CDR3 DNA reads TGTGCCAGTCCCTCGGCGGAGACCCAGTACTTC.

The sample holds one count of this clonotype. The chain is built from TRBV11-2 and TRBJ2-7; 7 nucleotides agree with TRBD2. The J segment lost 0 bases and the V segment lost 6 bases, leaving 11 bases of the junction unmatched. CDR1 and CDR2 from the germline V gene are SGHAT and FQNNGV. CDR3 length: 16 amino acids. In nucleotides, the CDR3 is TGTGCCAGCAGGGGGGGGGTAGGCGGGAGCTCCTACGAGCAGTACTTC. Translating it yields CASRGGVGGSSYEQYF.

This clonotype was counted a few times. This chain links TRBV4-1 with TRBJ1-1, with D possibly matching TRBD1 (5 bases). This CDR3 region has 14 residues. The ends were cut back, 6 bases at V and 5 bases at J, with 16 bases in the middle. Germline CDR1 and CDR2: MGHRA and YSYEKL. The CDR3 reads CASSRQGEGTEAFF. CDR3 DNA sequence: TGCGCCAGCAGTCGCCAGGGTGAGGGGACTGAAGCTTTCTTT.

This clonotype was seen repeatedly, ten times or more. The chain uses TRBV2 and TRBJ1-5; 7 bases match TRBD1. Germline V gene sequence: CDR1 SNHLY, CDR2 FYNNEI. The CDR3 extends over 14 amino acids. V lost 8 bases and J lost 0; bases outside the gene matches: 4. The CDR3, as DNA: TGTGCCAGCCTAGGGACAGATAGCAATCAGCCCCAGCATTTT. This encodes CASLGTDSNQPQHF.

Ten or more counts support this clonotype. CDR3 protein: CAKEVQGYSNQPQHF. The CDR3 DNA sequence: TGCGCCAAAGAGGTGCAGGGATATAGCAATCAGCCCCAGCATTTT. The chain employs TRBV10-1 and TRBJ1-5, with a tentative D call TRBD1 (5 bases). V gave up 10 bases and J gave up 0 bases, with 16 bases separating them. Per the germline V gene, CDR1 is WNHNN and CDR2 is SYGVQD (reference sequence). CDR3 size: 15 residues.

The rearrangement uses TRBV6-2 or TRBV6-3 and TRBJ1-4, with TRBD1 matching 10 bases. The CDR3 extends over 15 amino acids. With 5 bases clipped from V and 6 bases from J, the junction kept 6 bases outside the gene matches. CDR1 MNHEY and CDR2 SVGEGT come from the germline V gene. The CDR3 DNA sequence: TGTGCCAGCAGTCCGGGACAGGGGTTGGATGAAAAACTGTTTTTT. Translated: CASSPGQGLDEKLFF.

This rearrangement joins TRBV2 to TRBJ2-3, with D hard to call. The germline V gene encodes CDR1 SNHLY and CDR2 FYNNEI. The ends were cut back, 4 bases at V and 5 bases at J, with 1 base in the middle. The CDR3 is made up of 10 amino acids. The CDR3 spells CASSVDTQYF. Here the CDR3 DNA reads TGTGCCAGCAGTGTAGATACGCAGTATTTT. The whole variable domain, remainder taken from reference TRBV2 and TRBJ2-3, is EPEVTQTPSHQVTQMGQEVILRCVPISNHLYFYWYRQILGQKVEFLVSFYNNEISEKSEIFDDQFSVERPDGSNFTLKIRSTKLEDSAMYFCASSVDTQYFGPGTRLTVL.

At least ten counts were recorded for this clonotype. The chain recombines TRBV9 with TRBJ1-2; the match to TRBD1 covers 8 bases. The CDR3 length is 16 residues. Germline V lookup: CDR1 SGDLS, CDR2 YYNGEE. V gave up 0 bases and J gave up 3 bases; unmatched junction bases: 7. The CDR3 sequence is CASSVEQGGRDYGYTF. The CDR3 DNA follows: TGTGCCAGCAGCGTAGAACAGGGGGGAAGGGACTATGGCTACACCTTC.

This chain connects TRBV10-3 to TRBJ2-7; no firm D call. The CDR3 covers 13 residues. Trimming took 10 bases from V and 5 from J, leaving 18 bases between them. Germline assignment: CDR1 ENHRY and CDR2 SYGVKD. CDR3 nucleotide sequence: TGTGCCACCCGTTCCCTGAGGTCGGACGAGCAGTACTTC. Protein sequence: CATRSLRSDEQYF.

The rearrangement uses TRBV15 and TRBJ2-2; 9 bases fit TRBD2. Germline lookup yields CDR1 LNHNV and CDR2 YYDKDF (reference sequence). CDR3 size: 16 residues. With 5 bases clipped from V and 4 bases from J, the junction kept 8 bases outside the gene matches. CDR3 DNA: TGTGCCACCAGCGGAAGAGCGGGAGGAACCACCGGGGAGCTGTTTTTT. Its translation: CATSGRAGGTTGELFF. Filled out from reference TRBV15 and TRBJ2-2, the complete variable domain reads DAMVIQNPRYQVTQFGKPVTLSCSQTLNHNVMYWYQQKSSQAPKLLFHYYDKDFNNEADTPDNFQSRRPNTSFCFLDIRSPGLGDTAMYLCATSGRAGGTTGELFFGEGSRLTVL.

This clonotype was observed many times. The gene calls are TRBV19 and TRBJ1-2; D not resolved. The CDR3 has 13 residues. Germline V gene data show CDR1 as LNHDA and CDR2 as SQIVND (reference sequence). V was trimmed by 8 bases and J by 0 bases, leaving 10 bases between them. The CDR3 nucleotides read TGTGCCAGTCATCTAACTACTAACTATGGCTACACCTTC. Protein: CASHLTTNYGYTF.

This clonotype came up many times. This chain uses TRBV5-1 with TRBJ1-5; 7 bases map to TRBD1. The CDR3 spans 14 residues. V shed 4 bases and J 6 bases; nucleotides not matched to a gene: 7. Germline values: CDR1 SGHRS, CDR2 YFSETQ. The CDR3 nucleotides read TGCGCCAGCAGCGTACAGGGGAACGGTCAGCCCCAGCATTTT. This translates into CASSVQGNGQPQHF.

In its sample, this clonotype was seen many times. This rearrangement joins TRBV6-5 to TRBJ2-7; D gene ambiguous. The CDR3 contains 12 residues. Trimming took 2 bases from V and 5 from J, leaving 7 bases between them. CDR1 is MNHEY, CDR2 SVGAGI, per germline. The DNA of the CDR3 is TGTGCCAGCAGTTACGCAAGCCACGAGCAGTACTTC. It encodes CASSYASHEQYF.

The sample holds many counts of this clonotype. This chain links TRBV2 with TRBJ2-7; 11 bases are shared with TRBD2. CDR1 is SNHLY and CDR2 is FYNNEI in the germline V gene. CDR3 length: 14 residues. V was clipped by 7 bases and J by 5 bases; unmatched bases: 7. The CDR3 region has the DNA TGTGCCAGCAACCGACTAGCGGGGTTTAACGAGCAGTACTTC. Amino acid sequence: CASNRLAGFNEQYF.

This clonotype came up many times. The J gene is TRBJ2-7, the V gene TRBV7-3; D is possibly TRBD1 (5 bases). The CDR3 contains 14 residues. V was trimmed by 2 bases and J by 5 bases, leaving 13 bases between them. Germline CDR1 is SGHTA and CDR2 is FQGTGA. CDR3 residues: CASSLGAGRDEQYF. CDR3 coding DNA: TGTGCCAGCAGCTTAGGGGCAGGGCGCGACGAGCAGTACTTC. The variable domain in full, completed from reference TRBV7-3 and TRBJ2-7, reads GAGVSQTPSNKVTEKGKYVELRCDPISGHTALYWYRQSLGQGPEFLIYFQGTGAADDSGLPNDRFFAVRPEGSVSTLKIQRTERGDSAVYLCASSLGAGRDEQYFGPGTRLTVT.

Points on this clonotype: This may stem from a read error, because a much larger clone lies one nucleotide away. The genes are TRBV18 and TRBJ2-6, with TRBD2 matching over 7 bases. V trimming: 5 bases; J trimming: 0 bases; junction bases outside the gene matches: 10. Germline-derived CDR1 and CDR2 are KGHSH and LQKENI. The CDR3 sequence is 18 residues long. The CDR3 nucleotides are TGTGCCAGCTCAGCGGGACCAGCGGGAAACTCTGGGGCCAACGTCCTGACTTTC. It encodes CASSAGPAGNSGANVLTF.

This clonotype showed up many times. A junction end diverges from the germline sequence, so it may reflect a read error. The chain employs TRBV9 and TRBJ2-7; D is ambiguous. The germline CDR1 and CDR2 sequences are SGDLS and YYNGEE. CDR3 length: 15 residues. CDR3 residues: CASSAVGGVSSEQYF. CDR3 coding DNA: TGTGCCAGCAGCGCGGTAGGTGGGGTGTCCTCCGAGCAGTACTTC.

This rearrangement joins TRBV6-5 to TRBJ2-7, with a weak D call TRBD2 (7 bases). The V gene lost 0 bases and the J gene lost 4 bases, with 19 bases spanning the gap. The CDR3 length is 17 residues. CDR1 is MNHEY, CDR2 SVGAGI, per germline. The CDR3 here is CASSYSKGGAGDYEQYF. For the CDR3, the DNA is TGTGCCAGCAGTTACTCGAAGGGGGGGGCAGGGGATTACGAGCAGTACTTC.

This clonotype was seen ten or more times. The chain employs TRBV24-1 and TRBJ2-5; a possible D gene is TRBD1 (5 bases). Germline-derived CDR1 and CDR2 are KGHDR and SFDVKD. V lost 3 bases and J 2 bases, leaving 15 bases between the germline ends. The CDR3 runs to 16 residues. The CDR3 sequence is CATSDAGAERQETQYF. CDR3 DNA: TGTGCCACCAGTGATGCTGGGGCGGAAAGGCAAGAGACCCAGTACTTC.

This clonotype was recorded at least ten times. The chain has TRBV9 and TRBJ1-5; D remains ambiguous. Per the germline V gene, CDR1 is SGDLS and CDR2 is YYNGEE. Trimming took off 7 bases at V and 6 bases at J, with 26 bases between the two ends. The CDR3 is 17 residues long. Written as DNA, the CDR3 is TGTGCCAGCCAGTCAATACCTTCAAGGGAAGTTGGTCAGCCCCAGCATTTT. This codes for CASQSIPSREVGQPQHF.

This clonotype was counted many times. V is TRBV28 and J is TRBJ2-7; TRBD1 matches 11 bases. This CDR3 is 15 amino acids long. CDR1 and CDR2 from the germline V gene are MDHEN and SYDVKM. With 3 bases clipped from V and 3 bases from J, the junction kept 4 bases outside the gene matches. This chain's CDR3 is CASSFGDRGFYEQYF. In nucleotides, the CDR3 is TGTGCCAGCAGTTTCGGGGACAGGGGGTTCTACGAGCAGTACTTC.

As concerns this clonotype: A clone one base away is much larger, so this may be a read error. The CDR3 loop is CAWSVRGRKWNTEAFF. The DNA of the CDR3 is TGTGCCTGGAGTGTACGAGGCAGGAAATGGAACACTGAAGCTTTCTTT. The chain uses TRBV30 and TRBJ1-1; D is undetermined. Looked up from germline, CDR1 is GTSNPN and CDR2 is SVGIG (reference sequence). Trimming removed 0 bases at V and 1 base at J, with 15 bases between. This CDR3 is 16 amino acids long.

This chain uses TRBV11-1 with TRBJ2-1; 9 bases match TRBD1. The V gene's germline CDR1 is SGHAT and CDR2 FQDESV (reference sequence). The CDR3 contains 14 residues. J gave up 7 bases and V 10 bases, and 11 bases lay outside the gene matches. This CDR3 reads CANSDRGPLNEQFF. The CDR3 DNA reads TGTGCCAACTCGGACAGGGGCCCTCTAAATGAGCAGTTCTTC.

About this clonotype: This may come from a read error, since a much larger clone is one base off. The V and J genes are TRBV30 and TRBJ2-5, with TRBD2 matching over 8 bases. J lost 7 bases, V lost 4 bases, and 8 bases had no gene match. The CDR3 sequence is 13 residues long. Looked up from germline, CDR1 is GTSNPN and CDR2 is SVGIG (reference sequence). In DNA form, the CDR3 reads TGTGCCTGGAACGGACGGGGGGGTTGGACCCAGTACTTC. It codes for CAWNGRGGWTQYF.

This clonotype has at least ten counts. The J gene is TRBJ1-2, the V gene TRBV4-1; no reliable D call. The V gene's germline CDR1 is MGHRA and CDR2 YSYEKL. The ends were cut back, 0 bases at V and 8 bases at J, with 10 bases in the middle. CDR3 length: 13 amino acids. This chain's CDR3 is CASSQDFGGGYTF. Written as DNA, the CDR3 is TGCGCCAGCAGCCAAGATTTTGGAGGCGGCTACACCTTC.

This clonotype was counted at least ten times. The chain employs TRBV20-1 and TRBJ2-7; perhaps D is TRBD1 or TRBD2 (6 bases each). There are 14 residues in the CDR3. V dropped 6 bases and J dropped 2 bases, with 17 bases sitting between them. Germline CDR1 reads DFQATT; CDR2 reads SNEGSKA (reference sequence). CDR3 residues: CSAPKGGLTYEQYF. The CDR3, as DNA: TGCAGTGCACCGAAGGGGGGTCTGACCTACGAGCAGTACTTC.